The rows below give T cell receptor beta chains drawn from one sample of a study of Ad26.COV2.S vaccination and SARS-CoV-2 variants. Repertoires were generated with immunoSEQ multiplex PCR, while TCRdb's copy carries only in-frame clones and drops some. Among roughly 300,000 clones listed, approximately 86% were seen once. This specimen was peripheral blood, taken in a trial of Ad26.COV2.S vaccine versus placebo. Receptors were obtained from a person aged 18 to 59 who received the Ad26.COV2.S COVID-19 vaccine or a placebo. Both conserved end residues are part of each CDR3. Rows give clone size only sometimes, using once, few, many, or a class for an expanded clone.

size: .; J: TRBJ1-6; V: TRBV5-5; CDR3: CASSLGPSPARYNSPLHF
size: once; J: TRBJ2-2; V: TRBV9; CDR3: CASSGRGASNTGELFF
size: few; J: TRBJ2-7; V: TRBV7-2; CDR3: CASRHLGRGNSYEQYF
size: .; J: TRBJ2-2; V: TRBV6-2/TRBV6-3; CDR3: CASSYGTENTGELFF
size: .; J: TRBJ2-1; V: TRBV13; CDR3: CASSLDTAGDEQFF
size: .; J: TRBJ1-2; V: TRBV4-3; CDR3: CASSQGGTETHGYTF
size: .; J: TRBJ2-3; V: TRBV27; CDR3: CASSLSGTGPRTDTQYF
size: .; J: TRBJ1-2; V: TRBV19; CDR3: CASSGTQAINYGYTF
size: .; J: TRBJ2-7; V: TRBV27; CDR3: CGTGFPPYEQYF
size: .; J: TRBJ2-7; V: TRBV28; CDR3: CASTSDRGIYEQYF
size: .; J: TRBJ1-5; V: TRBV4-1; CDR3: CASSTGARQPQHF
size: once; J: TRBJ1-1; V: TRBV4-2; CDR3: CASSHVGEQRGTEAFF
size: .; J: TRBJ2-7; V: TRBV5-4; CDR3: CASSWGNYEQYF
size: .; J: TRBJ1-2; V: TRBV12-5; CDR3: CASGLSRQTYGYTF
size: few; J: TRBJ1-1; V: TRBV5-4; CDR3: CASRDGGQGETEAFF
size: .; J: TRBJ2-5; V: TRBV21-1; CDR3: CASSKYRGRVEETQYF
size: .; J: TRBJ1-1; V: TRBV27; CDR3: CASSRGGTATEAFF
size: .; J: TRBJ1-4; V: TRBV6-2/TRBV6-3; CDR3: CARSKLRGGDEKLFF
size: .; J: TRBJ2-1; V: TRBV19; CDR3: CASSIRASGVNEQFF
size: .; J: TRBJ2-1; V: TRBV6-4; CDR3: CATTKGERGGSEEQFF
size: .; J: TRBJ2-2; V: TRBV19; CDR3: CASKENTGELFF
size: .; J: TRBJ1-5; V: TRBV30; CDR3: CAWSAGNQPQHF
size: .; J: TRBJ1-2; V: TRBV12-3/TRBV12-4; CDR3: CASSLGGDGGYTF
size: .; J: TRBJ2-5; V: TRBV19; CDR3: CASSERVGRQGPQETQYF
size: .; J: TRBJ2-2; V: TRBV25-1; CDR3: CASSEYHRRGFGELFF
size: once; J: TRBJ2-1; V: TRBV18; CDR3: CASSPWTSGSSYNEQFF
size: .; J: TRBJ2-1; V: TRBV19; CDR3: CASSNQGGGTYNEQFF
size: .; J: TRBJ2-1; V: TRBV21-1; CDR3: CASSSYAEQFF
size: .; J: TRBJ1-4; V: TRBV7-8; CDR3: CASSPGALGDEKLFF
size: .; J: TRBJ1-1; V: TRBV6-2/TRBV6-3; CDR3: CASSYSHRLMNTEAFF
size: .; J: TRBJ1-2; V: TRBV19; CDR3: CASSPPTSGYTF
size: .; J: TRBJ1-5; V: TRBV20-1; CDR3: CSASWGRRGHQPQHF
size: .; J: TRBJ2-7; V: TRBV21-1; CDR3: CASSPPAVAGGLSNEQYF
size: .; J: TRBJ1-4; V: TRBV9; CDR3: CASSPGDRHPTNEKLFF
size: .; J: TRBJ1-5; V: TRBV7-2; CDR3: CASSLDSQPQHF
size: few; J: TRBJ2-2; V: TRBV6-4; CDR3: CASSDTNSNTGELFF
size: .; J: TRBJ1-6; V: TRBV19; CDR3: CASRDRGSYNSPLHF
size: .; J: TRBJ2-2; V: TRBV7-9; CDR3: CASSLVPGELFF
size: .; J: TRBJ1-1; V: TRBV9; CDR3: CASTPGADTEAFF
size: .; J: TRBJ2-5; V: TRBV11-2; CDR3: CASRQQETQYF
size: once; J: TRBJ2-4; V: TRBV6-2/TRBV6-3; CDR3: CASSAERGPHIQYF
size: .; J: TRBJ2-2; V: TRBV11-2; CDR3: CASKVGRGELFF
size: .; J: TRBJ1-4; V: TRBV6-5; CDR3: CASSYVAGVTNEKLFF
size: .; J: TRBJ2-2; V: TRBV9; CDR3: CASSVALAGGPGGELFF
size: .; J: TRBJ2-1; V: TRBV4-1; CDR3: CASSLTSGGLYNEQFF
size: .; J: TRBJ2-5; V: TRBV5-1; CDR3: CASSWAGEGQETQYF
size: .; J: TRBJ1-1; V: TRBV6-1; CDR3: CASREGSNTEAFF
size: .; J: TRBJ1-6; V: TRBV5-1; CDR3: CASSLGQGNSPLHF
size: once; J: TRBJ1-1; V: TRBV15; CDR3: CATSGHTDLHRVFF
size: .; J: TRBJ1-6; V: TRBV19; CDR3: CASRQGSGSYNSPLHF
size: .; J: TRBJ2-1; V: TRBV6-5; CDR3: CASSRHDEQFF
size: .; J: TRBJ2-1; V: TRBV28; CDR3: CASSLPGLAGDTSYNEQFF
size: once; J: TRBJ2-2; V: TRBV29-1; CDR3: CSVITAGTGYTEVTGELFF
size: .; J: TRBJ1-1; V: TRBV9; CDR3: CASSVGSDTEAFF
size: .; J: TRBJ1-3; V: TRBV5-6; CDR3: CASSFAGAGNTIYF
size: .; J: TRBJ2-7; V: TRBV27; CDR3: CASRPGLAGGGYEQYF
size: .; J: TRBJ1-6; V: TRBV7-9; CDR3: CASRQGGNSPLHF
size: once; J: TRBJ2-5; V: TRBV6-5; CDR3: CASSSREETQYF
size: .; J: TRBJ1-4; V: TRBV7-9; CDR3: CASSLEAIGIEKLFF
size: .; J: TRBJ2-5; V: TRBV19; CDR3: CASSIIGGETQYF